Detailed here is one TCR beta chain. The target of this receptor is not known. Base qualities are missing; no much larger clone stands one base away. Thawed unstimulated PBMCs were stained for CD3, CD4 and CD8 and FACS-sorted into CD3+CD4+ and CD3+CD8+ populations. All 8 studied subjects were randomized to withdrawal of immunosuppression. The Qiagen DNeasy Blood and Tissue Kit was used for genomic DNA isolation. High-throughput TCRbeta CDR3 sequencing of frozen genomic DNA was performed by immunoSEQ, including PCR amplification, mapping, bias correction and internal controls. As for how the authors treated the data: Productive rearrangements were retained, and unique TCRbeta sequences were defined by the CDR3 nucleotide sequence together with the V and J gene. Donor-reactive sequences required at least 5-fold expansion in CFSE-low cells versus unstimulated pre-transplant cells and at least 0.01% frequency. Per-subject minimum frequency thresholds, based on the lowest-template unstimulated sample, ensured at least 90% detection power. Jensen-Shannon divergence between the top 1000 TCRbeta sequences post-transplant and pre-transplant was used to measure repertoire turnover. Two-sided Fisher's exact tests were used to test for changes in how often donor-reactive sequences were detected. Entries here come from immuneACCESS through TCRdb and include only in-frame sequences with V and J called. Some clones fail to appear in such tables; in the studies checked, an unresolved V gene covers under half of the shortfall, and the cause of the remainder is unknown. V, J and clone size are those of that table, while D and trimming were read from the DNA. In this sample the table shows 80,000 or so clones, about 82% of which occur a single time. Jointly, the top ten make up more than 0.45% of the sample.

The data were taken from a study of T cell clones after liver transplantation (dated by TCRdb to the late 2010s). In terms of the full investigation: Samples were obtained from ITN030ST, a randomized trial in which withdrawal of immunosuppression was attempted within 2 years of liver transplantation. A cohort of 8 liver transplant recipients was studied, of whom 3 were classified as tolerant and 5 as non-tolerant. Donor-reactive T cell clones were identified using TCRbeta sequencing after a pre-transplant mixed lymphocyte reaction and were then followed in post-transplant blood. To count as tolerant, a recipient had to stay completely off immunosuppression for at least one year without liver enzymes climbing beyond twice the upper limit of normal. No induction therapy was given to the subjects, and standard immunosuppression was administered until randomization at 12-24 months post-transplant. Of the eight recipients, a few were HCV-positive, while the remaining recipients had been transplanted for non-autoimmune, non-viral indications. Blood samples were taken pre-transplant, pre-randomization before withdrawal, and post-randomization after full withdrawal or failed withdrawal. As an antigen-independent comparator for donor-reactive sequences, third party-reactive TCRbeta sequences were also identified from pre-transplant MLRs.

The paper's findings and limits, for the study overall: Donor-reactive sequences declined more than third party-reactive ones, suggesting partial antigen-specific deletion unrelated to withdrawal success. The conclusions were considered preliminary, being limited by small, heterogeneous patient numbers and non-standardized post-transplant time points. Low numbers of available donor cells limited the measurable donor-reactive repertoire in two subjects. Once repertoire turnover was taken into account, donor-reactive detection showed a significant reduction for CD4 in 7 of 8 subjects and for CD8 in 8 of 8. In most of the 8 subjects, regardless of tolerance or HCV status, circulating donor-reactive CD4 TCRbeta sequences dropped significantly post-transplant. Because no allograft tissue specimens were available, donor-reactive T cells may have migrated into the graft instead of being deleted.

CDR1 and CDR2 were assigned from the germline V gene as ENHRY and SYGVKD. The CDR3 holds 17 amino acids from the cysteine to the phenylalanine. Kept here is only the CDR3 DNA, which spans 51 bases and is read in frame from base 1. From V the trimming removes 3 bases and from J it removes 8 bases, while the gene matches leave 11 bases of the junction unaccounted for. The V and J genes are TRBV10-3 and TRBJ1-4; 11 nucleotides in the junction match TRBD1. This receptor was obtained from a human patient who received a liver transplant. A transplant means some T cells may be of graft donor rather than patient origin. Sequenced here: CD4+ T cells from blood, sampled approximately 3.5 years after liver transplant. For the CDR3, the sequence is CAISEGTGGDLKEKLFF. In nucleotides, the sequence is TGTGCCATCAGTGAAGGGACAGGGGGTGATTTGAAGGAAAAACTGTTTTTT.